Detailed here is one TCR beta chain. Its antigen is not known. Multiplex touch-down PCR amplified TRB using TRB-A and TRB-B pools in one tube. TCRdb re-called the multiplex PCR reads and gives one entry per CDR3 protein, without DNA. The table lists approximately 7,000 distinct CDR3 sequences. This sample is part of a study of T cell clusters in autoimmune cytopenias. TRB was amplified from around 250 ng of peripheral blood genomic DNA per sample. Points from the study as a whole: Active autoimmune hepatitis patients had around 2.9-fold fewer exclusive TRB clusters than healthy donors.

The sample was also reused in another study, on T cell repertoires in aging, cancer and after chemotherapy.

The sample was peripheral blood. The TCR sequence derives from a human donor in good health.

This CDR3 is CATSDSGQDNEQFF. The chain recombines TRBV24-1 with TRBJ2-1; TCRdb lists TRBD1, though no DNA is available to test this call. Germline assignment: CDR1 KGHDR and CDR2 SFDVKD. The CDR3 is made up of 14 amino acids.